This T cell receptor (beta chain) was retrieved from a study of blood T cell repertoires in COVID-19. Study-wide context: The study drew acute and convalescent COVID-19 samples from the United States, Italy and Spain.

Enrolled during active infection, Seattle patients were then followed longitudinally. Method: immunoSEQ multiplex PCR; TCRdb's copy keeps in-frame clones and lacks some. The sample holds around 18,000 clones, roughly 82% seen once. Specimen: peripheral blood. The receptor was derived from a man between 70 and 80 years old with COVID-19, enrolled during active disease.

As DNA, the CDR3 is TGTGCCAGTAGTCACAGGGGGCTCGGGAACACTGAAGCTTTCTTT. Encoded protein: CASSHRGLGNTEAFF. The J gene is TRBJ1-1, the V gene TRBV19; 9 bases fit TRBD1. This CDR3 is built from 15 residues. Germline V gene data show CDR1 as LNHDA and CDR2 as SQIVND (reference sequence). V dropped 5 bases and J dropped 1; count of bases not matched to a gene: 5.